The clone carrying this T cell receptor beta chain has at least ten counts. TCRdb reprocessed the RACE reads via MiXCR and lists one record per CDR3 protein. This table holds roughly 42,000 distinct CDR3 sequences, approximately 9.5% found once. This sample stems from a study of human T cells and chemical hapten exposure. Specified time point: patch test 2, 6 weeks after DPC sensitization. Described treatment: therapeutic diphenylcyclopropenone sensitization with weekly scalp DPC. From whole blood left unfractionated, total RNA was extracted. The material sequenced was whole blood, taken in connection with sensitization to the hapten diphenylcyclopropenone (DPC). The source is a woman aged 25 to 39 with alopecia areata. Some clones in this sample may be carry-over from other donors' samples.

The CDR3 sequence: CASQKGQVSYEQYF. The CDR3 nucleotides read TGTGCCAGCCAGAAGGGACAGGTCTCCTACGAGCAGTACTTC. The V gene is TRBV6-5, the J gene TRBJ2-7; 8 positions agree with TRBD1. From germline, CDR1 is MNHEY and CDR2 SVGAGI. The V and J ends lost 8 bases and 0 bases, in that order; junction bases with no gene match: 6. This CDR3 is 14 amino acids long.